Listed below are T cell receptor beta chains from one sample, sequenced in a study of blood T cell repertoires in COVID-19. The repertoire was sequenced with immunoSEQ multiplex PCR; TCRdb's copy has only in-frame clones and lacks some. The data contain about 76,000 clones, less than 90% of them singletons. Source material: peripheral blood. These receptors all stem from a human donor in a cohort sampled during active COVID-19. Both conserved end residues are part of each CDR3. D genes are given only for firm matches. The listing skips clone size in some rows; elsewhere it reads once, few, many or a size class.

clone_size j_call d_call v_call cdr3_aa cdr3_nt
once TRBJ2-2 . TRBV7-6 CASSLGPYGELFF TGTGCCAGCAGCTTAGGTCCCTACGGGGAGCTGTTTTTT
. TRBJ2-7 TRBD2 TRBV6-5 CASRALAGGSYEQYF TGTGCCAGCAGGGCACTAGCGGGGGGATCCTACGAGCAGTACTTC
. TRBJ2-5 . TRBV5-1 CASSALTDGETQYF TGCGCCAGCAGCGCATTAACAGATGGGGAGACCCAGTACTTC
. TRBJ1-1 . TRBV6-5 CASSYSSGYTEAFF TGTGCCAGCAGTTACTCGTCAGGTTACACTGAAGCTTTCTTT
. TRBJ1-2 . TRBV28 CASRTNQVYGYTF TGTGCCAGCAGGACCAATCAGGTCTATGGCTACACCTTC
. TRBJ2-3 . TRBV27 CASSSDSRTDTQYF TGTGCCAGCAGTTCCGACAGCCGCACAGATACGCAGTATTTT
. TRBJ2-7 . TRBV10-3 CAISDRYEQYF TGTGCCATCAGTGACCGCTACGAGCAGTACTTC
once TRBJ2-1 . TRBV6-6 CASSPARERYNEQFF TGTGCCAGCAGCCCTGCCAGGGAAAGGTACAATGAGCAGTTCTTC
once TRBJ2-2 TRBD2 TRBV9 CASSAGGGARTGELFF TGTGCCAGCAGCGCCGGCGGGGGGGCTCGTACCGGGGAGCTGTTTTTT
. TRBJ1-4 . TRBV18 CASSPRQTGSNEKLFF TGTGCCAGCTCACCCCGCCAGACAGGATCTAATGAAAAACTGTTTTTT
. TRBJ2-3 TRBD2 TRBV6-5 CASSPLAGHTDTQYF TGTGCCAGCAGTCCGCTAGCGGGGCATACAGATACGCAGTATTTT
. TRBJ1-3 TRBD1 TRBV19 CATGDRSPGNTIYF TGTGCCACCGGGGACAGGAGCCCTGGAAACACCATATATTTT
. TRBJ2-7 . TRBV6-5 CASSPRRTGDYEQYF TGTGCCAGCAGTCCCCGGAGGACGGGGGATTACGAGCAGTACTTC
. TRBJ1-1 . TRBV2 CASSAQPNTEAFF TGTGCCAGCAGTGCACAGCCGAACACTGAAGCTTTCTTT
. TRBJ2-1 TRBD2 TRBV24-1 CATSDLRLAGVDNEQFF TGTGCCACCAGTGATTTGAGGCTAGCGGGAGTGGACAATGAGCAGTTCTTC
. TRBJ2-1 TRBD2 TRBV20-1 CRVGTTNEQFF TGCAGGGTCGGGACTACGAATGAGCAGTTCTTC
. TRBJ1-1 . TRBV4-1 CASSQLFAGEAFF TGCGCCAGCAGCCAATTATTCGCGGGCGAAGCTTTCTTT
few TRBJ2-1 . TRBV4-1 CASSLGPGNEQFF TGCGCCAGCAGCCTGGGCCCGGGGAACGAGCAGTTCTTC
. TRBJ2-2 TRBD1 TRBV5-6 CASHYLTSTGATGELFF TGTGCCAGCCACTATCTTACCTCGACAGGGGCCACCGGGGAGCTGTTTTTT
. TRBJ1-2 . TRBV7-2 CASSEAGSRKGGYTF TGTGCCAGCAGCGAAGCGGGATCGCGAAAAGGGGGCTACACCTTC
. TRBJ1-5 . TRBV10-3 CAISESGRSGSQHF TGTGCCATCAGTGAGTCGGGCAGGTCAGGGTCCCAGCATTTT
once TRBJ1-1 . TRBV2 CASRVQGNTEAFF TGTGCCAGCAGAGTACAGGGGAACACTGAAGCTTTCTTT
. TRBJ2-1 . TRBV19 CASSPRYNEQFF TGTGCCAGTAGTCCCCGGTACAATGAGCAGTTCTTC
. TRBJ1-1 TRBD1 TRBV2 CASRNRGQGTEAFF TGTGCCAGCAGGAACAGGGGGCAGGGGACTGAAGCTTTCTTT
. TRBJ2-2 TRBD1 TRBV10-3 CAIRIGQGARTGELFF TGTGCCATCAGGATCGGACAGGGGGCTCGCACCGGGGAGCTGTTTTTT
. TRBJ2-7 TRBD1 TRBV9 CASSVGVGTGTYEQYF TGTGCCAGCAGCGTAGGGGTTGGGACAGGAACCTACGAGCAGTACTTC
. TRBJ2-2 TRBD2 TRBV24-1 CATGGTSGNTGELFF TGTGCCACCGGCGGGACTAGCGGTAACACCGGGGAGCTGTTTTTT
once TRBJ2-1 . TRBV7-9 CASSPQGGASYNEQFF TGTGCCAGCAGCCCCCAGGGTGGGGCCTCCTACAATGAGCAGTTCTTC
. TRBJ2-7 . TRBV29-1 CSVRFEPGQTYF TGCAGCGTTCGTTTTGAACCGGGACAAACATACTTC
few TRBJ2-3 TRBD1 TRBV11-3 CASSLLTGKSTDTQYF TGTGCCAGCAGCTTGCTGACAGGGAAAAGCACAGATACGCAGTATTTT
. TRBJ2-7 TRBD2 TRBV5-1 CASSLDLAGVGEQYF TGCGCCAGCAGCTTGGATCTAGCGGGAGTAGGCGAGCAGTACTTC
. TRBJ2-1 TRBD1 TRBV5-4 CASSLPQGAGNEQFF TGTGCCAGCAGCTTGCCACAGGGGGCCGGGAATGAGCAGTTCTTC
. TRBJ1-1 . TRBV7-8 CASSFTSGKINTEAFF TGTGCCAGCAGCTTTACATCAGGGAAAATTAACACTGAAGCTTTCTTT
. TRBJ1-5 . TRBV5-4 CASSLMGSNQPQHF TGTGCCAGCAGCTTGATGGGCAGCAATCAGCCCCAGCATTTT
. TRBJ2-6 . TRBV30 CAWSGQRRSFYLSGANVLTF TGTGCCTGGAGTGGGCAGCGACGGTCCTTCTACCTATCTGGGGCCAACGTCCTGACTTTC
. TRBJ2-7 TRBD1 TRBV30 CAWSVGTGVMSEQYF TGTGCCTGGAGTGTGGGGACAGGGGTCATGTCCGAGCAGTACTTC
. TRBJ1-2 TRBD1 TRBV24-1 CATSDFAGTGEDYTF TGTGCCACCAGTGATTTTGCCGGGACAGGGGAAGACTACACCTTC